The clone carrying this T cell receptor beta chain showed up just once. At one end, the junction sequence differs from germline, possibly due to a read error. The source of the sample is a study of blood T cell repertoires in COVID-19. Profiled with immunoSEQ multiplex PCR; TCRdb holds only in-frame clones, not every one. The sample lists around 320,000 clones, 85% occurring once. In germline, CDR1 is GTSNPN, CDR2 SVGIG (reference sequence). The CDR3 totals 15 residues. What was sequenced was peripheral blood. The chain couples TRBV30 to TRBJ1-1; 7 positions agree with TRBD1. This clonotype was sampled from a human donor in a cohort sampled during active COVID-19. The chain's CDR3 is CAWNPPSLTGTPGGW. The CDR3 DNA is TGTGCCTGGAATCCCCCCTCCCTGACCGGGACACCAGGGGGATGG.